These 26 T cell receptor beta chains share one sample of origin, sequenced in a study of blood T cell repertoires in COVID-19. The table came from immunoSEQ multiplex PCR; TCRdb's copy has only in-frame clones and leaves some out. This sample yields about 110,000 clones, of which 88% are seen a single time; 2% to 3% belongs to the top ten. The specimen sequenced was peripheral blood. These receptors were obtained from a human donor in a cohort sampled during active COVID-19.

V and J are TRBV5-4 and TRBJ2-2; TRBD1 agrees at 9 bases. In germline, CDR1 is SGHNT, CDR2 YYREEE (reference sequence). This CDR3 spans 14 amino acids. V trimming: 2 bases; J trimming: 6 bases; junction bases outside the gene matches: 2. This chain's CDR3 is CASSFDRGSGELFF. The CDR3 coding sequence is TGTGCCAGCAGCTTTGACAGGGGGTCCGGGGAGCTGTTTTTT. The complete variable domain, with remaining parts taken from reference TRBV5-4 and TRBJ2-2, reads ETGVTQSPTHLIKTRGQQVTLRCSSQSGHNTVSWYQQALGQGPQFIFQYYREEENGRGNFPPRFSGLQFPNYSSELNVNALELDDSALYLCASSFDRGSGELFFGEGSRLTVL.

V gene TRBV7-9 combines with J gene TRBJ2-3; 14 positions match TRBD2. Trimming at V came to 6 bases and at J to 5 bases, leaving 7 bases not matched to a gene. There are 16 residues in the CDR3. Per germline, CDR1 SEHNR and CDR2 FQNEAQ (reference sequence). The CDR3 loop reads CASSPGLAGAGDTQYF. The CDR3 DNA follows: TGTGCCAGCAGTCCGGGACTAGCGGGAGCTGGAGATACGCAGTATTTT. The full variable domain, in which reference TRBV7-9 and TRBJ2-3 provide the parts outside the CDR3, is DTGVSQNPRHKITKRGQNVTFRCDPISEHNRLYWYRQTLGQGPEFLTYFQNEAQLEKSRLLSDRFSAERPKGSFSTLEIQRTEQGDSAMYLCASSPGLAGAGDTQYFGPGTRLTVL.

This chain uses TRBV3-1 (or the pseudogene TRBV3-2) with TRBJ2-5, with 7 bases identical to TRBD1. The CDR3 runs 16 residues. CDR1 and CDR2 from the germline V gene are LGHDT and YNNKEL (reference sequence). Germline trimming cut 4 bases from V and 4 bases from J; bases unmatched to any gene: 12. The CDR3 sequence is CASSLVTGAGRETQYF. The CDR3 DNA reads TGTGCCAGCAGCCTAGTTACAGGGGCCGGCCGAGAGACCCAGTACTTC.

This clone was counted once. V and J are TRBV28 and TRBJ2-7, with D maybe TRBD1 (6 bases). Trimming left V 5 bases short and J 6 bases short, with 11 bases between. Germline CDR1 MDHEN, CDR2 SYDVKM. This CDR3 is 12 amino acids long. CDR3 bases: TGTGCCAGCAGTAGGACAGAGATCGAGCAGTACTTC. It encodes CASSRTEIEQYF.

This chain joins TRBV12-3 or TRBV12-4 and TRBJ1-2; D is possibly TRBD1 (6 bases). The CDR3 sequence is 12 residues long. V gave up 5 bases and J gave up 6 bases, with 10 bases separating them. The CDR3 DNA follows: TGTGCCAGCAGTCAACAGGGAGATGGCTACACCTTC. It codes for CASSQQGDGYTF.

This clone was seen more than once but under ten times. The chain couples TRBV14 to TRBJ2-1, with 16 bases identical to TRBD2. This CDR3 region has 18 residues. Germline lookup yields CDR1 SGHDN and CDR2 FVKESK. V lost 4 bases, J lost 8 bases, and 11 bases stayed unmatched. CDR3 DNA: TGTGCCAGCAGCCCGGGACTAGCGGGAGGGACGTACTTGGATGAGCAGTTCTTC. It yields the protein CASSPGLAGGTYLDEQFF.

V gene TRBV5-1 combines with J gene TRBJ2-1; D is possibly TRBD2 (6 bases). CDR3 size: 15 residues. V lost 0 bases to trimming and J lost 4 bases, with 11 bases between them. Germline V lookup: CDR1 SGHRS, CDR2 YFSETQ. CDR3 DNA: TGCGCCAGCAGCTTGGTAGCGGAACTATACAATGAGCAGTTCTTC. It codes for CASSLVAELYNEQFF.

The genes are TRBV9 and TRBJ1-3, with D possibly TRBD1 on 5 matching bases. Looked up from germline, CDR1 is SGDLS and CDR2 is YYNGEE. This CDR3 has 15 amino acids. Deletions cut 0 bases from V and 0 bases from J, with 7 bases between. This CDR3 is CASSVGQLSGNTIYF. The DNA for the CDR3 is TGTGCCAGCAGCGTAGGACAGCTCTCTGGAAACACCATATATTTT.

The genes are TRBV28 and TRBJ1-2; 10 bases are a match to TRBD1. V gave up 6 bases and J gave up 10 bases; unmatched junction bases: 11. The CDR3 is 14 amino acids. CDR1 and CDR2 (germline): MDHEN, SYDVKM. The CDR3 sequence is CASSSPGTGEYYTF. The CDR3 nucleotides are TGTGCCAGCAGCTCTCCCGGGACAGGGGAGTACTACACCTTC.

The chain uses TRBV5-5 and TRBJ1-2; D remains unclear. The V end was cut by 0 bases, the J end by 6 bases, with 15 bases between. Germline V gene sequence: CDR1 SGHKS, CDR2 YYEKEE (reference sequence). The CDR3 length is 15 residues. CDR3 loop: CASSLGGRRSDGYTF. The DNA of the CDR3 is TGTGCCAGCAGCTTGGGAGGCAGGAGGTCCGATGGCTACACCTTC.

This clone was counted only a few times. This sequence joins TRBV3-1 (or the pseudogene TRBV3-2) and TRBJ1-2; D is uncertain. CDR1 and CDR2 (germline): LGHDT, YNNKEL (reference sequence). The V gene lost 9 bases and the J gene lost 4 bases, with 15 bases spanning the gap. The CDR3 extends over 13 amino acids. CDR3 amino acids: CASAAGQSYGYTF. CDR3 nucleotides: TGTGCCAGTGCCGCTGGGCAGTCCTATGGCTACACCTTC.

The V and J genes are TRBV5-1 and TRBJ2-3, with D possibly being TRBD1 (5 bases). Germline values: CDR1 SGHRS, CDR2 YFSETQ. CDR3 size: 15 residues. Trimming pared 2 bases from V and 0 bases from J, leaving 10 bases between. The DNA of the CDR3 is TGCGCCAGCAGCTTTGGCAGGGCTAGCACAGATACGCAGTATTTT. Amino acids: CASSFGRASTDTQYF.

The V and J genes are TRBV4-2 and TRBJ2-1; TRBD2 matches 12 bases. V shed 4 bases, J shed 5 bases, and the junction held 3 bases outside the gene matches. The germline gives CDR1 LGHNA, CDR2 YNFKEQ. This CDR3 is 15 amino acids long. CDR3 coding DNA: TGTGCCAGCAGCCCGACTAGCGGGAGCCACAATGAGCAGTTCTTC. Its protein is CASSPTSGSHNEQFF.

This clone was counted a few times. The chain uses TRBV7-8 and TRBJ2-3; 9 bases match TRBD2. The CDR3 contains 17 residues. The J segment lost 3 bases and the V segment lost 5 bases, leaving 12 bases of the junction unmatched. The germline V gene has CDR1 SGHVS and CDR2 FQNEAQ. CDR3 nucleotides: TGTGCCAGCAGCCCATGGACTAGCGCCCGCGGAACAGATACGCAGTATTTT. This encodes CASSPWTSARGTDTQYF.

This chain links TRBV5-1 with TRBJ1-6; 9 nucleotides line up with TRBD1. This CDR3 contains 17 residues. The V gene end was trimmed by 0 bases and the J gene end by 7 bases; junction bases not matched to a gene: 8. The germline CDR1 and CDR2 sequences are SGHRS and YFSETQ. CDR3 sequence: CASSLDPSDRGNSPLHF. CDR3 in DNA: TGCGCCAGCAGCTTGGATCCGTCGGACAGGGGCAATTCACCCCTCCACTTT.

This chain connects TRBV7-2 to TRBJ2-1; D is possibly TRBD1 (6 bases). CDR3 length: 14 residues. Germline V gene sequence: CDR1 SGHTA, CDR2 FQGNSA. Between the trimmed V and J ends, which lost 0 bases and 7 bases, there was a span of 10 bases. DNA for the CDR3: TGTGCCAGCAGCTTAGCGGGGGCACTGAATGAGCAGTTCTTC. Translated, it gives CASSLAGALNEQFF. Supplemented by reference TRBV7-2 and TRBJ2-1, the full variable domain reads GAGVSQSPSNKVTEKGKDVELRCDPISGHTALYWYRQSLGQGLEFLIYFQGNSAPDKSGLPSDRFSAERTGGSVSTLTIQRTQQEDSAVYLCASSLAGALNEQFFGPGTRLTVL.

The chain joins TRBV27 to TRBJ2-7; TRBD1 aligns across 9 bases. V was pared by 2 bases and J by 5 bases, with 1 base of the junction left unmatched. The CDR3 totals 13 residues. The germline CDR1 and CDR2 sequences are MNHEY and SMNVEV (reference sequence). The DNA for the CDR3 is TGTGCCAGCAGTTTAACAGGGGGCAACGAGCAGTACTTC. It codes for CASSLTGGNEQYF.

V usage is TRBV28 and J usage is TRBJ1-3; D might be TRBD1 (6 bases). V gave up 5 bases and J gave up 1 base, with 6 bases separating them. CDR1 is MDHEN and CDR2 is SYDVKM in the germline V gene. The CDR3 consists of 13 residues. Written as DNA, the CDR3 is TGTGCCAGCAGTACAGGGTCTGGAAACACCATATATTTT. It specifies CASSTGSGNTIYF.

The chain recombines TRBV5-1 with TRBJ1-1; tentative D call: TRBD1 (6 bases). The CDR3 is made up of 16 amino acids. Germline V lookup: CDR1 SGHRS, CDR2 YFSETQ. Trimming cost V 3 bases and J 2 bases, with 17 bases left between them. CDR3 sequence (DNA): TGCGCCAGCAGCTCATCTCTGGACAGATACAACACTGAAGCTTTCTTT. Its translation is CASSSSLDRYNTEAFF.

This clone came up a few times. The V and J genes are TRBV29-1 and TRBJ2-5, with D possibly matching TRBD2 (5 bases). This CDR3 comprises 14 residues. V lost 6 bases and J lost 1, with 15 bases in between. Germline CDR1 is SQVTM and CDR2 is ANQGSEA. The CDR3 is CSVPWSGPQETQYF. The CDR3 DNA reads TGCAGCGTGCCCTGGAGCGGCCCCCAAGAGACCCAGTACTTC.

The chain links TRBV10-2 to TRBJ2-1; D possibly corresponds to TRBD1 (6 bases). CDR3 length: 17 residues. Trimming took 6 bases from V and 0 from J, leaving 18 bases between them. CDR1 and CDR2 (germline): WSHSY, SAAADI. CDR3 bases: TGCGCCAGCAGAGGTACCAGGGGATCTAGCTCCTACAATGAGCAGTTCTTC. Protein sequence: CASRGTRGSSSYNEQFF.

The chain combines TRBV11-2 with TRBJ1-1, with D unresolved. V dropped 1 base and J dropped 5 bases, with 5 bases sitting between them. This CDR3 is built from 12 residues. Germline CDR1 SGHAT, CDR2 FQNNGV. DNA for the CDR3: TGTGCCAGCAGCTTAGGAGCGACTGAAGCTTTCTTT. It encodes CASSLGATEAFF.

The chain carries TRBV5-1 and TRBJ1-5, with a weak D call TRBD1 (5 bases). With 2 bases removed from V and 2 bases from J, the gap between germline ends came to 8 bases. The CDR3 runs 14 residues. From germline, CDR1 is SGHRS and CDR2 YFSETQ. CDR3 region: CASSFEGGNQPQHF. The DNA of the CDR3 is TGCGCCAGCAGCTTTGAAGGGGGCAATCAGCCCCAGCATTTT.

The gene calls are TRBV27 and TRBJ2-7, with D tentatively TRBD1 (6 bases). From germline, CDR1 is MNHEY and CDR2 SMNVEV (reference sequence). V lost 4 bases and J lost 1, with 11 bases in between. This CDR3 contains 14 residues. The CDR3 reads CASSSTGLSYEQYF. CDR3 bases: TGTGCCAGCAGTTCTACAGGGCTATCCTACGAGCAGTACTTC.

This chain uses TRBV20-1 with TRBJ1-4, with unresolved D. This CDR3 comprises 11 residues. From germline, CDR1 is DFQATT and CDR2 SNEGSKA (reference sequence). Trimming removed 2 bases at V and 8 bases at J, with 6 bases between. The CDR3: CSARIYEKLFF. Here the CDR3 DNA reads TGCAGTGCTAGAATCTACGAAAAACTGTTTTTT.

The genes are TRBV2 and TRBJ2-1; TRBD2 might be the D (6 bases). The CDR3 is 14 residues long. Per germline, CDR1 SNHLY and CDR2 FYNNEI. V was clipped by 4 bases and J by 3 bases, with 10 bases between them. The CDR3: CASSGGVGYNEQFF. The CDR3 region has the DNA TGTGCCAGCAGTGGCGGGGTGGGCTACAATGAGCAGTTCTTC. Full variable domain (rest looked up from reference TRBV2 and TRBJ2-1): EPEVTQTPSHQVTQMGQEVILRCVPISNHLYFYWYRQILGQKVEFLVSFYNNEISEKSEIFDDQFSVERPDGSNFTLKIRSTKLEDSAMYFCASSGGVGYNEQFFGPGTRLTVL.